This record covers a single T cell receptor (beta chain). Its matching antigen is unknown. This sample was taken from a study of T cells in Graves' hyperthyroidism and ophthalmopathy. Study-wide results and caveats: Most thyroid clonotypes that were expanded above 0.001 also turned up in blood. A 13 V-J model separated ophthalmopathy from stable hyperthyroidism.

Each 10 ml fresh peripheral blood draw supplied the PBMCs. Amplified regions were TCR beta CDR3 sequences from RNA transcripts. First-round RT-PCR with HTBI primers amplified the TCR CDR3 region. TCRdb re-called the multiplex PCR reads with MiXCR, one entry per CDR3 protein. Of 700,000 to 850,000 distinct CDR3 sequences in the sample, 35% were seen once. The CDR3 runs 14 residues. CDR1 is LNHDA and CDR2 is SQIVND in the germline V gene (reference sequence). Trimming removed 3 bases at V and 0 bases at J, with 9 bases between. The chain combines TRBV19 with TRBJ2-7, with D possibly TRBD2 on 5 matching bases. Sequencing input: blood. The receptor was isolated from a woman aged 40 to 55 with Graves' hyperthyroidism. The CDR3 DNA is TGTGCCAGTAGTATGGATAGCGCCTCCTACGAGCAGTACTTC. It encodes CASSMDSASYEQYF.